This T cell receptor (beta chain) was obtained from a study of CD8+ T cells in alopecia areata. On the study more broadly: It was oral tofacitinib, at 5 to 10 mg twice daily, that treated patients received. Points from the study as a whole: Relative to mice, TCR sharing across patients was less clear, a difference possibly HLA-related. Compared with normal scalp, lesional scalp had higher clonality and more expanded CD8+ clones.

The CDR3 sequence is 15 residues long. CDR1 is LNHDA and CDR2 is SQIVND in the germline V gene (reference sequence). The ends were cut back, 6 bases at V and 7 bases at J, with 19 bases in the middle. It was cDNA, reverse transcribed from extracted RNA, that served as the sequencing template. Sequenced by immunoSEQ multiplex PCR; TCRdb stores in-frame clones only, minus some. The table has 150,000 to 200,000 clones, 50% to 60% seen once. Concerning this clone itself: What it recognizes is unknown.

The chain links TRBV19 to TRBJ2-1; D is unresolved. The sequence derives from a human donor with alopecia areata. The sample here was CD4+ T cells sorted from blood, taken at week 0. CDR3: CASRLDRATVNEQFF. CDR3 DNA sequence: TGTGCCAGTAGGCTAGACCGTGCAACAGTGAATGAGCAGTTCTTC.